The rows below give T cell receptor beta chains drawn from one sample of a study of T cell responses to AZD1222 COVID-19 vaccine. Some clones are missing from TCRdb's copy, which holds only in-frame ones; the method was immunoSEQ multiplex PCR. The sample consists of approximately 100,000 clones, around 90% of them appearing once. The input for sequencing was peripheral blood, taken on day 0 of AZD1222 vaccination. Source of these receptors: an adult in good health. The CDR3 runs from the conserved cysteine through the conserved F or W. A D gene is named only where the DNA matches it firmly.

D: TRBD1
V: TRBV6-5
J: TRBJ1-3
CDR3: CASSSRTGPGNTIYF
DNA: TGTGCCAGCAGTTCTAGGACAGGGCCTGGAAACACCATATATTTT

D: NA
V: TRBV5-1
J: TRBJ1-1
CDR3: CASSGRGMNTEAFF
DNA: TGCGCCAGCAGCGGCAGGGGAATGAACACTGAAGCTTTCTTT

D: NA
V: TRBV3-1/TRBV3-2
J: TRBJ1-1
CDR3: CASSRENTEAFF
DNA: TGTGCCAGCAGCCGGGAGAACACTGAAGCTTTCTTT

D: TRBD1
V: TRBV10-2
J: TRBJ2-7
CDR3: CASSESSGGGLDEQYF
DNA: TGCGCCAGCAGTGAGTCTTCAGGGGGCGGTCTGGACGAGCAGTACTTC

D: TRBD2
V: TRBV4-2
J: TRBJ2-5
CDR3: CASSQASGGPETQYF
DNA: TGTGCCAGCAGCCAAGCTAGCGGGGGGCCGGAGACCCAGTACTTC

D: NA
V: TRBV18
J: TRBJ1-4
CDR3: CASSPPGFGRSNEKLFF
DNA: TGTGCCAGCTCACCACCGGGGTTTGGGAGGTCGAATGAAAAACTGTTTTTT

D: NA
V: TRBV6-5
J: TRBJ1-2
CDR3: CASRLGAGHGYTF
DNA: TGTGCCAGCAGACTGGGGGCTGGCCATGGCTACACCTTC

D: NA
V: TRBV28
J: TRBJ2-7
CDR3: CASKTFSYEQYF
DNA: TGTGCCAGCAAGACTTTTTCCTACGAGCAGTACTTC

D: NA
V: TRBV7-9
J: TRBJ2-7
CDR3: CASSPMWRGAYEQYF
DNA: TGTGCCAGCAGCCCCATGTGGCGGGGCGCCTACGAGCAGTACTTC

D: NA
V: TRBV27
J: TRBJ2-3
CDR3: CASSLARGDTQYF
DNA: TGTGCCAGCAGTTTAGCCCGCGGGGATACGCAGTATTTT

D: NA
V: TRBV5-5
J: TRBJ1-2
CDR3: CASSFRSYGYTF
DNA: TGTGCCAGCAGCTTTCGGAGCTATGGCTACACCTTC

D: TRBD2
V: TRBV2
J: TRBJ2-5
CDR3: CASSRLAGGLETQYF
DNA: TGTGCCAGCAGCAGACTAGCGGGGGGGCTAGAGACCCAGTACTTC

D: NA
V: TRBV5-4
J: TRBJ1-2
CDR3: CASSLDGSRNYGYTF
DNA: TGTGCCAGCAGCTTAGATGGGTCAAGAAACTATGGCTACACCTTC

D: NA
V: TRBV7-8
J: TRBJ1-5
CDR3: CASSIQPMGGQPQHF
DNA: TGTGCCAGCAGCATACAACCGATGGGGGGTCAGCCCCAGCATTTT